The TCR beta chain described here comes from a study of CD8 T cells in Susac syndrome. Reverse transcription of 0.5 to 1 ug RNA was performed with random hexamers. Amplification of TCR beta CDR3 spanned 54 Vbeta and 13 Jbeta via immunoSEQ multiplex PCR. Each CDR3 protein is one row after TCRdb ran MiXCR on the immunoSEQ multiplex PCR reads. In the table there are about 210,000 distinct CDR3 sequences, 95% of which are singletons. Germline CDR1 DFQATT, CDR2 SNEGSKA (reference sequence). With 0 bases removed from V and 2 bases from J, the gap between germline ends came to 12 bases. This CDR3 has 15 amino acids.

V and J are TRBV20-1 and TRBJ2-3, with a possible D match to TRBD2 (6 bases). Sequences were obtained from CD4+ T cells from PBMCs. This TCR derives from a human donor with multiple sclerosis. In nucleotides, the CDR3 is TGCAGTGCTAGAGATTTTGGCGGGACCACAGATACGCAGTATTTT. This codes for CSARDFGGTTDTQYF.